Presented here are 10 T cell receptor beta chains from one specimen sequenced in a study of CD8 T cells in Susac syndrome. When the RNA was reverse transcribed, random hexamers were used with an input of roughly 0.5 to 1 ug. In TCRdb, the immunoSEQ multiplex PCR reads were re-called with MiXCR into one record per CDR3 protein. Of 150,000 to 200,000 distinct CDR3 sequences in the sample, approximately 93% were seen once. Material: CD4+ T cells from PBMCs. The receptors originated from a human donor with multiple sclerosis.

The chain combines TRBV7-2 with TRBJ2-5, with D unresolved. Germline CDR1 SGHTA, CDR2 FQGNSA. Trimming took 5 bases from V and 5 from J, leaving 15 bases between them. The CDR3 has 14 residues. CDR3 nucleotide sequence: TGTGCCAGCAGCCTTCTTGCGTTTCGGGAGACCCAGTACTTC. The encoded protein is CASSLLAFRETQYF.

The V call is TRBV4-1, the J call TRBJ2-5; TRBD2 aligns across 13 bases. CDR1 is MGHRA, CDR2 YSYEKL, per germline. The CDR3 sequence is 16 residues long. V lost 5 bases and J lost 0; bases outside the gene matches: 3. The CDR3 here is CASSSGLAGHQETQYF. Here the CDR3 DNA reads TGCGCCAGCAGCTCGGGACTAGCGGGACACCAAGAGACCCAGTACTTC.

This chain joins TRBV5-4 and TRBJ1-4; D possibly corresponds to TRBD1 (5 bases). The CDR3 sequence is 15 residues long. Trimming shortened V by 5 bases and J by 7 bases, and 18 bases separated the two germline ends. Germline CDR1 and CDR2: SGHNT and YYREEE (reference sequence). CDR3: CASSFRDGSSEKLFF. The CDR3 region has the DNA TGTGCCAGCAGTTTCCGGGACGGGTCGAGTGAAAAACTGTTTTTT.

This chain uses TRBV2 with TRBJ1-2; D not resolved. CDR1 is SNHLY and CDR2 is FYNNEI in the germline V gene. Trimming took 7 bases from V and 6 from J, leaving 15 bases between them. The CDR3 length is 13 residues. The CDR3 is CASKADFGDGYTF. In DNA, the CDR3 is TGTGCCAGCAAGGCTGATTTTGGGGATGGCTACACCTTC.

The chain joins TRBV27 to TRBJ2-5; D is possibly TRBD1 (5 bases). Germline V gene data show CDR1 as MNHEY and CDR2 as SMNVEV (reference sequence). The CDR3 has 14 amino acids. V was clipped by 6 bases and J by 4 bases, with 15 bases between them. The CDR3 sequence is CASSRHGRAETQYF. The CDR3, as DNA: TGTGCCAGCAGCCGCCATGGCAGGGCAGAGACCCAGTACTTC.

The gene calls are TRBV14 and TRBJ1-1, with D uncertain. The CDR3 is 11 amino acids. V was clipped by 0 bases and J by 5 bases, with 1 base between them. Germline CDR1 reads SGHDN; CDR2 reads FVKESK. In DNA form, the CDR3 reads TGTGCCAGCAGCCAAGAGACTGAAGCTTTCTTT. It translates to CASSQETEAFF.

The J gene is TRBJ2-7, the V gene TRBV9; 9 bases are a match to TRBD1. CDR3 size: 14 residues. Germline CDR1 SGDLS, CDR2 YYNGEE. The V and J ends lost 4 bases and 7 bases, in that order; junction bases with no gene match: 9. The CDR3 DNA reads TGTGCCAGCAGCCCAAGGACAGGGGTCATGGAGCAGTACTTC. Translating gives CASSPRTGVMEQYF.

The rearrangement uses TRBV7-7 and TRBJ2-6; D may match TRBD1 or TRBD2 (5 bases each). Germline CDR1 SSHAT, CDR2 FNYEAQ (reference sequence). The V end was cut by 5 bases, the J end by 2 bases, with 19 bases between. This CDR3 contains 18 residues. In nucleotides, the CDR3 is TGTGCCAGCAGCCCGGGGACCCCGGGGCAACCTGGGGCCAACGTCCTGACTTTC. Translated: CASSPGTPGQPGANVLTF.

This clonotype was found once. V is TRBV6-2 or TRBV6-3 and J is TRBJ2-3; 11 bases align to TRBD2. CDR1 MNHEY and CDR2 SVGEGT come from the germline V gene. V was clipped by 8 bases and J by 4 bases; unmatched bases: 8. This CDR3 region has 15 residues. CDR3 region: CASLVVAGGADTQYF. CDR3 nucleotide sequence: TGTGCCAGCCTCGTCGTAGCGGGAGGGGCAGATACGCAGTATTTT.

This clonotype was detected only a few times. V gene TRBV2 combines with J gene TRBJ1-1, with D possibly TRBD1 on 5 matching bases. CDR1 is SNHLY and CDR2 is FYNNEI in the germline V gene. The CDR3 spans 12 residues. Trimming cost V 5 bases and J 1 base, with 5 bases left between them. The CDR3 region is CASSTGNTEAFF. CDR3 DNA sequence: TGTGCCAGCAGTACAGGGAACACTGAAGCTTTCTTT.